Shown below are 5 T cell receptor beta chains from a single sample sequenced in a study of blood T cell repertoires in COVID-19. Libraries were prepared by immunoSEQ multiplex PCR; TCRdb keeps only in-frame clonotypes and omits some of them. This sample has more than 130,000 clones, with around nine tenths found just once. The sequenced sample consisted of peripheral blood. Receptors were obtained from a man aged 50 or older with active or convalescent COVID-19.

This clone was counted a single time. The chain employs TRBV28 and TRBJ1-6, with 9 positions matching TRBD1. V lost 5 bases, J lost 8 bases, and 4 bases stayed unmatched. CDR1 is MDHEN and CDR2 is SYDVKM in the germline V gene. The CDR3 spans 14 residues. This CDR3 is CASSPTGGHSPLHF. CDR3 in DNA: TGTGCCAGCAGTCCGACAGGGGGACATTCACCCCTCCACTTT.

V gene TRBV4-3 combines with J gene TRBJ2-4; possibly TRBD2 for D (6 bases). V lost 2 bases to trimming and J lost 4 bases, with 6 bases between them. The germline V gene encodes CDR1 LGHNA and CDR2 YSLEER. The CDR3 has 13 residues. For the CDR3, the DNA is TGCGCCAGCAGCCAAAGCGGGAAAAACATTCAGTACTTC. This gives the protein CASSQSGKNIQYF.

The chain has TRBV2 and TRBJ2-7; 9 nucleotides line up with TRBD2. Per germline, CDR1 SNHLY and CDR2 FYNNEI. J gave up 2 bases and V 10 bases, and 9 bases lay outside the gene matches. This CDR3 is built from 14 residues. The chain's CDR3 is CAIQLAGLPYEQYF. In nucleotides, the CDR3 is TGTGCCATCCAACTAGCGGGCCTTCCCTACGAGCAGTACTTC.

The CDR3 nucleotides read TGTGCCAGCACGGGGGTTAACTATGGCTACACCTTC. The encoded protein is CASTGVNYGYTF. The genes are TRBV28 and TRBJ1-2, with D possibly matching TRBD1 (5 bases). The CDR3 contains 12 residues. The ends were cut back, 7 bases at V and 1 base at J, with 7 bases in the middle. Looked up from germline, CDR1 is MDHEN and CDR2 is SYDVKM.

The rearrangement links TRBV19 to TRBJ1-5; D gene ambiguous. Looked up from germline, CDR1 is LNHDA and CDR2 is SQIVND (reference sequence). The V gene lost 3 bases and the J gene lost 6 bases, with 12 bases spanning the gap. CDR3 length: 14 residues. The CDR3 sequence: CASSMISGGQPQHF. CDR3 nucleotide sequence: TGTGCCAGTAGTATGATTTCGGGAGGTCAGCCCCAGCATTTT.